The clone carrying this T cell receptor beta chain was picked up a small number of times. Its antigen remains unknown. PCR was performed using 60 Vbeta and 13 Jbeta primers. The method was immunoSEQ multiplex PCR; TCRdb's version includes in-frame clones alone and lacks a portion of them. Here the sample spans around 200,000 clones, roughly 60% being singletons. The sample comes from a study of cytomegalovirus exposure and HLA in healthy donors. Study-level points and caveats: Most observed TCR sequences were rare, whereas some public TCRs were detected in many donors. For most TCR beta V segments, an earlier analysis put the productive rate at about 87% or about 30% of the time. It was assumed in the presence/absence analyses that sequencing depth was roughly uniform across donors.

Germline CDR1 SGHTA, CDR2 FQGNSA. The CDR3 has 12 residues. Trimming cost V 6 bases and J 3 bases, with 9 bases left between them. The sequence derives from a middle-aged man in good health and CMV-seronegative. The sample taken for sequencing was PBMCs. The rearrangement uses TRBV7-2 and TRBJ2-7; D perhaps matches TRBD1 (6 bases). CDR3 coding DNA: TGTGCCAGCAGTGTACAGGGCTACGAGCAGTACTTC. Protein: CASSVQGYEQYF.